The 32 T cell receptor beta chains listed next were all sequenced from one sample in a study of blood T cell repertoires in COVID-19. Here immunoSEQ multiplex PCR was the method, and the copy in TCRdb shows in-frame clones only, minus some. The data hold over 200,000 clones, with over 75% observed a single time. Sequenced material: PBMCs or T cells enriched from blood (not recorded which). Receptors were obtained from a man aged 18 to 30 who had recovered from COVID-19.

In DNA, the CDR3 is TGTGCCAGCAGTGAACATCCTACAACTAATGAAAAACTGTTTTTT. This sequence encodes CASSEHPTTNEKLFF. The chain has TRBV6-1 and TRBJ1-4; D not certain. The V end lost 2 bases, the J end lost 0 bases, and 7 bases lay between the germline ends. CDR3 length: 15 amino acids. Germline V CDR1 and CDR2: MNHNS, SASEGT.

The chain uses TRBV29-1 and TRBJ2-1, with 11 bases matching TRBD1. The CDR3 loop spans 16 amino acids. CDR1 is SQVTM and CDR2 is ANQGSEA in the germline V gene. V lost 0 bases, J lost 9 bases, and 10 bases stayed unmatched. The CDR3 protein is CSVEDLPGQGVSEQFF. The DNA for the CDR3 is TGCAGCGTTGAAGATCTTCCGGGACAGGGGGTGAGTGAGCAGTTCTTC.

The chain recombines TRBV19 with TRBJ2-2; D is ambiguous. The V end lost 8 bases, the J end lost 6 bases, and 10 bases lay between the germline ends. CDR1 and CDR2 (germline): LNHDA, SQIVND (reference sequence). The CDR3 has 12 residues. CDR3 in DNA: TGTGCCAGTGAGCCGAATGCCGGGGAGCTGTTTTTT. The encoded protein is CASEPNAGELFF.

J is TRBJ2-7 and V is TRBV21-1; TRBD1 is the table's D call, not checked against the DNA. TRBV21-1 has pseudogene status. The CDR3 sequence is 18 residues long. The CDR3 DNA reads as TGTGCCAGCAGCAAAGGTATCGGGGACAGGACAGCTTCCTACGAGCAGTACTTC. Translation gives CASSKGIGDRTASYEQYF.

A remark on this clone: The same CDR3 is also encoded by other DNA sequences in this sample. This chain joins TRBV2 and TRBJ1-6; D possibly corresponds to TRBD1 (5 bases). Looked up from germline, CDR1 is SNHLY and CDR2 is FYNNEI. V lost 4 bases and J 0 bases, leaving 7 bases between the germline ends. The CDR3 spans 15 residues. DNA of the CDR3: TGTGCCAGCAGTGCAGACAGCTCCTATAATTCACCCCTCCACTTT. Translated, it gives CASSADSSYNSPLHF.

The gene calls are TRBV18 and TRBJ2-1; tentative D call: TRBD2 (6 bases). This CDR3 has 16 residues. Trimming took 4 bases from V and 4 from J, leaving 17 bases between them. Germline CDR1 and CDR2: KGHSH and LQKENI. CDR3 DNA sequence: TGTGCCAGCTCACGAACTAGCTTGAGCCTTTACAATGAGCAGTTCTTC. Protein sequence: CASSRTSLSLYNEQFF.

The chain links TRBV6-5 to TRBJ1-2; TRBD1 might be the D (5 bases). V lost 7 bases to trimming and J lost 9 bases, with 21 bases between them. The CDR3 is 14 residues long. CDR1 and CDR2 (germline): MNHEY, SVGAGI. CDR3 DNA sequence: TGTGCCAGCATCACGGGGGTCCCGGGGCTTCGCTACACCTTC. As protein: CASITGVPGLRYTF.

V usage is TRBV28 and J usage is TRBJ2-2; TRBD1 matches at 7 bases. The CDR3 covers 15 residues. The junction had 8 bases not matched to a gene; V was cut back by 5 bases and J by 5 bases. Germline V gene data show CDR1 as MDHEN and CDR2 as SYDVKM. The CDR3 nucleotides read TGTGCCAGCAGTAAACCGGGACAGAAAACCGGGGAGCTGTTTTTT. It encodes CASSKPGQKTGELFF. The entire variable domain, with the rest obtained from reference TRBV28 and TRBJ2-2, is as follows: DVKVTQSSRYLVKRTGEKVFLECVQDMDHENMFWYRQDPGLGLRLIYFSYDVKMKEKGDIPEGYSVSREKKERFSLILESASTNQTSMYLCASSKPGQKTGELFFGEGSRLTVL.

This chain joins TRBV6-5 and TRBJ1-6, with D unresolved. CDR3 size: 14 residues. V was trimmed by 8 bases and J by 1 base, leaving 9 bases between them. CDR1 and CDR2 from the germline V gene are MNHEY and SVGAGI. The DNA of the CDR3 is TGTGCCAGCGGAGACTTTTCCTATAATTCACCCCTCCACTTT. Translating it yields CASGDFSYNSPLHF.

V gene TRBV28 combines with J gene TRBJ1-5, with D maybe TRBD1 (5 bases). This CDR3 comprises 15 residues. The V end lost 3 bases, the J end lost 6 bases, and 15 bases lay between the germline ends. The V gene's germline CDR1 is MDHEN and CDR2 SYDVKM. The CDR3 region has the DNA TGTGCCAGCAGTTTGATCGACAGTCAGTCTCAGCCCCAGCATTTT. It encodes CASSLIDSQSQPQHF.

This rearrangement joins TRBV2 to TRBJ2-3; D is possibly TRBD2 (6 bases). Germline-derived CDR1 and CDR2 are SNHLY and FYNNEI. Trimming pared 6 bases from V and 2 bases from J, leaving 18 bases between. The CDR3 runs to 16 residues. The CDR3 DNA reads as TGTGCCAGCAGCCCCTGGATCGGGGGAACCACAGATACGCAGTATTTT. Translated, it gives CASSPWIGGTTDTQYF.

This sequence joins TRBV7-2 and TRBJ2-7, with D uncertain. CDR1 and CDR2 from the germline V gene are SGHTA and FQGNSA. Trimming removed 3 bases at V and 4 bases at J, with 10 bases between. The CDR3 has 13 amino acids. The CDR3 DNA reads TGTGCCAGCAGCTTGGCCGAAAGTTACGAGCAGTACTTC. Encoded protein: CASSLAESYEQYF.

J is TRBJ1-2 and V is TRBV7-2; TRBD1 might be the D (5 bases). CDR1 SGHTA and CDR2 FQGNSA come from the germline V gene. This CDR3 has 15 residues. Trimming shortened V by 0 bases and J by 5 bases, and 13 bases separated the two germline ends. The CDR3 DNA reads TGTGCCAGCAGCTTAGCGCGTGACAGTTGGTATGGCTACACCTTC. It specifies CASSLARDSWYGYTF.

V and J are TRBV20-1 and TRBJ1-6, with 12 nucleotides matching TRBD1. V lost 3 bases, J lost 1 base, and 13 bases stayed unmatched. The germline V gene has CDR1 DFQATT and CDR2 SNEGSKA (reference sequence). There are 20 residues in the CDR3. The CDR3 sequence is CSASLRPGQGAGSYNSPLHF. CDR3 DNA: TGCAGTGCTAGTTTAAGACCGGGACAGGGGGCAGGGTCCTATAATTCACCCCTCCACTTT.

The rearrangement links TRBV11-3 to TRBJ2-1, with no clear D. Per germline, CDR1 SGHNT and CDR2 YENEEA. Trimming stripped 4 bases from V and 6 bases from J, with 10 bases between. This CDR3 spans 13 amino acids. The CDR3 region has the DNA TGTGCCAGCAGCTCCCCATCGCGCAATGAGCAGTTCTTC. Its protein product is CASSSPSRNEQFF.

CDR3 nucleotide sequence: TGCGCCAGCAGGGGACTAGCGGGGGCCTCCTACGAGCAGTACTTC. Protein sequence: CASRGLAGASYEQYF. J is TRBJ2-7 and V is TRBV10-2; 14 bases fit TRBD2. CDR1 is WSHSY and CDR2 is SAAADI in the germline V gene. The V gene end was trimmed by 6 bases and the J gene end by 0 bases; junction bases not matched to a gene: 1. CDR3 length equals 15 residues.

The rearrangement joins TRBV27 to TRBJ2-1, with D maybe TRBD2 (6 bases). Per the germline V gene, CDR1 is MNHEY and CDR2 is SMNVEV (reference sequence). The CDR3 is 15 residues long. V lost 7 bases and J lost 3, with 16 bases in between. CDR3 sequence: CASMYDTGDYNEQFF. CDR3 in DNA: TGTGCCAGCATGTATGATACGGGAGACTACAATGAGCAGTTCTTC.

This chain connects TRBV30 to TRBJ1-1; 8 bases align to TRBD1. The trim removed 4 bases at V and 1 base at J, leaving 14 bases unmatched. This CDR3 is built from 17 residues. Per germline, CDR1 GTSNPN and CDR2 SVGIG (reference sequence). The CDR3 DNA sequence: TGTGCCTGGACTCCCGTCGGGCAGGGGGCCCCGAACACTGAAGCTTTCTTT. It is translated as CAWTPVGQGAPNTEAFF.

The chain couples TRBV18 to TRBJ1-3; no clear D. The CDR3 loop spans 14 amino acids. V lost 3 bases to trimming and J lost 16 bases, with 22 bases between them. Germline-derived CDR1 and CDR2 are KGHSH and LQKENI. This CDR3 is CASSPASGGGEGYF. For the CDR3, the DNA is TGTGCCAGCTCACCTGCTTCCGGAGGCGGTGAAGGGTATTTT. The whole variable domain, remainder taken from reference TRBV18 and TRBJ1-3, is NAGVMQNPRHLVRRRGQEARLRCSPMKGHSHVYWYRQLPEEGLKFMVYLQKENIIDESGMPKERFSAEFPKEGPSILRIQQVVRGDSAAYFCASSPASGGGEGYFGEGSWLTVV.

This chain joins TRBV20-1 and TRBJ1-2, with 7 positions matching TRBD1. V shed 3 bases, J shed 0 bases, and the junction held 10 bases outside the gene matches. Per germline, CDR1 DFQATT and CDR2 SNEGSKA (reference sequence). CDR3 size: 16 residues. For the CDR3, the DNA is TGCAGTGCTAGTGGAGGGGGCCCGTTGTCTAACTATGGCTACACCTTC. It codes for CSASGGGPLSNYGYTF.

This clone counts as medium-sized (0.01 to 0.1%). This chain uses TRBV7-8 with TRBJ2-5; a possible D gene is TRBD2 (6 bases). V gave up 4 bases and J gave up 4 bases, with 16 bases separating them. The germline V gene has CDR1 SGHVS and CDR2 FQNEAQ. CDR3 size: 15 residues. In DNA, the CDR3 is TGTGCCAGCAGCTGGACGGTCCTTAGCGGAGAGACCCAGTACTTC. Encoded protein: CASSWTVLSGETQYF.

The rearrangement uses TRBV11-2 and TRBJ2-1; D is unclear. The CDR3 contains 13 residues. The V end was cut by 5 bases, the J end by 4 bases, with 9 bases between. Germline CDR1 and CDR2: SGHAT and FQNNGV. Here the CDR3 reads CASSRERYNEQFF. CDR3 in DNA: TGTGCCAGCAGCCGCGAACGATACAATGAGCAGTTCTTC.

This chain connects TRBV7-2 to TRBJ1-4; tentative D call: TRBD1 (5 bases). This CDR3 region has 16 residues. Per the germline V gene, CDR1 is SGHTA and CDR2 is FQGNSA. V was shortened by 2 bases and J by 2 bases, with 12 bases between the two germline ends. CDR3 sequence: CASSLRQAGTNEKLFF. CDR3 coding DNA: TGTGCCAGCAGCTTACGCCAGGCAGGGACTAATGAAAAACTGTTTTTT.

The chain links TRBV30 to TRBJ2-1, with D perhaps TRBD1 (6 bases). Germline V lookup: CDR1 GTSNPN, CDR2 SVGIG (reference sequence). V lost 0 bases to trimming and J lost 0 bases, with 21 bases between them. This CDR3 contains 19 residues. Written as DNA, the CDR3 is TGTGCCTGGAGTGTACTAAATTCGGGACACCCGAGCTCCTACAATGAGCAGTTCTTC. Amino acids: CAWSVLNSGHPSSYNEQFF.

The chain employs TRBV28 and TRBJ2-3; D is possibly TRBD2 (6 bases). Germline lookup yields CDR1 MDHEN and CDR2 SYDVKM. This CDR3 contains 15 residues. The ends were cut back, 7 bases at V and 1 base at J, with 15 bases in the middle. CDR3 DNA sequence: TGTGCCAGCACCCTAGCGTCTAGCGGCACAGATACGCAGTATTTT. The encoded protein is CASTLASSGTDTQYF.

The chain recombines TRBV11-2 with TRBJ2-1, with D tentatively TRBD2 (5 bases). The CDR3 contains 16 residues. Germline assignment: CDR1 SGHAT and CDR2 FQNNGV. The ends were cut back, 0 bases at V and 2 bases at J, with 11 bases in the middle. CDR3 DNA: TGTGCCAGCAGCTTAGATCTCGGGATCACCTACAATGAGCAGTTCTTC. Encoded protein: CASSLDLGITYNEQFF.

This clone was seen a single time. J is TRBJ1-5 and V is TRBV15; 8 nucleotides line up with TRBD1. The CDR3 loop spans 22 amino acids. Germline CDR1 LNHNV, CDR2 YYDKDF (reference sequence). J lost 3 bases, V lost 1 base, and 23 bases had no gene match. CDR3 sequence reads: CATSRGTGTGLRNGNVNQPQHF. The CDR3 DNA follows: TGTGCCACCAGCAGAGGGACCGGGACAGGTCTTCGAAACGGGAACGTCAATCAGCCCCAGCATTTT.

This clone was detected once. V gene TRBV13 combines with J gene TRBJ2-1, with 12 bases matching TRBD2. With 5 bases clipped from V and 7 bases from J, the junction kept 3 bases outside the gene matches. Germline values: CDR1 PRHDT, CDR2 FYEKMQ (reference sequence). The CDR3 contains 14 residues. Written as DNA, the CDR3 is TGTGCCAGCAGCAACGGACTAGCGGGAAATGAGCAGTTCTTC. This translates into CASSNGLAGNEQFF. The full variable domain, with the rest looked up from reference TRBV13 and TRBJ2-1, is AAGVIQSPRHLIKEKRETATLKCYPIPRHDTVYWYQQGPGQDPQFLISFYEKMQSDKGSIPDRFSAQQFSDYHSELNMSSLELGDSALYFCASSNGLAGNEQFFGPGTRLTVL.

J is TRBJ2-7 and V is TRBV15; 8 bases agree with TRBD1. Germline CDR1 is LNHNV and CDR2 is YYDKDF (reference sequence). The CDR3 is made up of 14 amino acids. With V trimmed by 3 bases and J by 4 bases, 5 bases remained unmatched. The CDR3 DNA reads TGTGCCACCAGCAGGAGACAGGGGAGGTACGAGCAGTACTTC. This sequence encodes CATSRRQGRYEQYF.

V and J are TRBV3-1 (or the pseudogene TRBV3-2) and TRBJ1-1; possibly TRBD1 for D (5 bases). From germline, CDR1 is LGHDT and CDR2 YNNKEL (reference sequence). This CDR3 has 14 amino acids. V lost 6 bases and J lost 2, with 13 bases in between. The CDR3 region has the DNA TGTGCCAGCAGTGATCGGGGGGTCAACACTGAAGCTTTCTTT. It yields the protein CASSDRGVNTEAFF.

This chain uses TRBV19 with TRBJ2-7; the match to TRBD2 covers 7 bases. Per the germline V gene, CDR1 is LNHDA and CDR2 is SQIVND (reference sequence). The CDR3 runs to 16 residues. Trimming removed 7 bases from V and 2 bases from J; junction bases left unmatched: 14. CDR3 nucleotides: TGTGCCAGTACCCCAGGGTTTGGGGGGGGACCCTACGAGCAGTACTTC. Its protein is CASTPGFGGGPYEQYF.

J is TRBJ2-5 and V is TRBV14; D is ambiguous. The CDR3 runs 13 residues. Trimming took off 2 bases at V and 2 bases at J, with 6 bases between the two ends. From germline, CDR1 is SGHDN and CDR2 FVKESK. CDR3 sequence: CASSQNRQETQYF. Written as DNA, the CDR3 is TGTGCCAGCAGCCAAAACAGACAAGAGACCCAGTACTTC.